The clone carrying this TCR beta chain was recorded a few times. This record belongs to a study of blood T cell repertoires in COVID-19. Assay: immunoSEQ multiplex PCR; the TCRdb copy retains only in-frame clones and omits some. The sample contains under 250,000 clones, about 82% of which appear only once. This CDR3 is 14 amino acids long. Germline loops: CDR1 SGHAT, CDR2 FQNNGV. Trimming shortened V by 5 bases and J by 1 base, and 11 bases separated the two germline ends. The chain uses TRBV11-2 and TRBJ1-1; possibly TRBD1 for D (6 bases). The specimen was peripheral blood. The sequence was collected from a woman of 80 years or more with COVID-19, enrolled during active disease. The DNA of the CDR3 is TGTGCCAGCAGCCTGCAGGGGTCGAACACTGAAGCTTTCTTT. Protein: CASSLQGSNTEAFF.